This T cell receptor (beta chain) was found in a study of T cell changes during pregnancy in multiple sclerosis (dated 2019 in TCRdb). Regarding the study in general: The study looked at changes in the T cell repertoire across pregnancy in women with multiple sclerosis.

Regarding this clone: The antigen it recognizes is unknown. No per-base quality is available; no much larger clone lies one base away.

Ends trimmed: V by 3 bases, J by 10 bases; bases unmatched to a gene: 6. Per the germline V gene (reference sequence), MNHEY is the CDR1 and SMNVEV is the CDR2. The CDR3, cysteine through phenylalanine, is 15 amino acids long. Only CDR3 DNA is held: 45 bases, read in frame from base 1. The library was obtained by the immunoSEQ multiplex PCR assay. The source is immuneACCESS, and TCRdb retained only in-frame sequences with V and J called. Part of the clones is not carried over; for the studies checked, unresolved V genes explain less than half of this, and the remainder is unexplained. The sample profile shows around 100,000 clones; 90% to 95% of them were found once. The biggest ten clones account for over 0.8% of the sample.

This sample comprised peripheral blood, obtained before pregnancy. Here the chain combines TRBV27 and TRBJ2-3; TRBD2 lines up with 14 middle nucleotides. This clonotype originated in a female donor with multiple sclerosis, enrolled in a pregnancy study. CDR3 protein: CASSFSGTSGSPQYF. The base sequence is TGTGCCAGCAGTTTCTCCGGGACTAGCGGGAGTCCGCAGTATTTT.